These T cell receptor beta chains were read from a single sample in a study of cytomegalovirus exposure and HLA in healthy donors. Here immunoSEQ multiplex PCR was the method, and the copy in TCRdb shows in-frame clones only, minus some. Among 90,000 to 140,000 clones listed, around 80% were seen once. The sample taken for sequencing was PBMCs. These receptors all come from a man aged 18-30 years in good health and CMV-seronegative. The CDR3 runs from the conserved cysteine through the conserved F or W. D genes are given only for firm matches. The size of a clone is reported for some rows only, either as once, few or many, or as a class for expanded clones.

length	size	V	D	J	CDR3	DNA
16	-	TRBV4-2	-	TRBJ1-2	CASSQDNGQLGGGYTF	TGTGCCAGCAGCCAAGATAACGGACAGCTTGGTGGAGGCTACACCTTC
14	-	TRBV4-1	-	TRBJ2-7	CASSQVSQGYEQYF	TGCGCCAGCAGCCAAGTAAGCCAGGGTTACGAGCAGTACTTC
16	-	TRBV28	TRBD2	TRBJ2-2	CASRTGLAGWSGELFF	TGTGCCAGCAGAACAGGACTAGCGGGATGGTCCGGGGAGCTGTTTTTT
12	-	TRBV7-9	-	TRBJ2-7	CASSGVSDEQYF	TGTGCCAGCAGCGGTGTTTCGGACGAGCAGTACTTC
12	-	TRBV30	-	TRBJ1-1	CAWSDRGTEAFF	TGTGCCTGGAGTGATCGGGGCACTGAAGCTTTCTTT
16	-	TRBV23-1	TRBD2	TRBJ2-2	CASSQSGRMNTGELFF	TGCGCCAGCAGTCAATCCGGGAGGATGAACACCGGGGAGCTGTTTTTT
15	few	TRBV9	-	TRBJ1-1	CASRKSAAVNTEAFF	TGTGCCAGCAGGAAATCCGCGGCTGTGAACACTGAAGCTTTCTTT
14	-	TRBV6-1	-	TRBJ1-5	CASSYGGENQPQHF	TGTGCCAGCAGTTATGGCGGGGAAAATCAGCCCCAGCATTTT
13	-	TRBV29-1	-	TRBJ1-1	CSVDQGLGTEAFF	TGCAGCGTTGATCAGGGGCTGGGTACTGAAGCTTTCTTT
15	-	TRBV19	-	TRBJ1-4	CASTPFPETNEKLFF	TGTGCCAGTACCCCCTTTCCAGAAACTAATGAAAAACTGTTTTTT
13	-	TRBV6-4	-	TRBJ2-3	CATGGGPTDTQYF	TGTGCCACTGGGGGCGGACCCACAGATACGCAGTATTTT
13	once	TRBV9	TRBD1	TRBJ1-2	CASSVTGAGGYTF	TGTGCCAGCAGCGTGACAGGGGCCGGTGGCTACACCTTC
18	-	TRBV4-3	TRBD1	TRBJ1-6	CASSQTGTGRSYNSPLHF	TGCGCCAGCAGCCAAACCGGGACAGGGCGCTCCTATAATTCACCCCTCCACTTT
11	-	TRBV10-3	-	TRBJ2-3	CAISDMDTQYF	TGTGCCATCAGTGATATGGATACGCAGTATTTT
15	once	TRBV10-2	-	TRBJ1-4	CASSHRTPGDEKLFF	TGCGCCAGCTCCCACAGGACACCAGGCGATGAAAAACTGTTTTTT
11	-	TRBV30	-	TRBJ1-1	CAWSRSTEAFF	TGTGCCTGGAGTCGGAGCACTGAAGCTTTCTTT
16	once	TRBV4-1	-	TRBJ1-5	CASSQAPSLSNQPQHF	TGCGCCAGCAGCCAAGCCCCCAGTCTTAGCAATCAGCCCCAGCATTTT
13	-	TRBV2	TRBD1	TRBJ1-1	CASRGTVGREAFF	TGTGCCAGCAGAGGGACAGTAGGCCGTGAAGCTTTCTTT
15	few	TRBV28	TRBD1	TRBJ2-6	CATETGGAGANVLTF	TGTGCCACCGAAACAGGGGGCGCTGGGGCCAACGTCCTGACTTTC
16	few	TRBV25-1	TRBD2	TRBJ2-2	CASSVPSGSHTGELFF	TGTGCCAGCAGTGTCCCTAGCGGGAGTCACACCGGGGAGCTGTTTTTT
13	-	TRBV7-2	TRBD2	TRBJ2-5	CASSPLAGAAQYF	TGTGCCAGCAGCCCACTAGCGGGGGCGGCCCAGTACTTC
12	-	TRBV5-4	TRBD2	TRBJ2-7	CASTLAGGEQYF	TGTGCCAGCACCTTAGCGGGAGGCGAGCAGTACTTC
13	-	TRBV25-1	-	TRBJ1-4	CASSQAGWEKLFF	TGTGCCAGCAGTCAGGCAGGGTGGGAAAAACTGTTTTTT
16	many	TRBV7-3	TRBD1	TRBJ1-4	CASSTTSTGGNEKLFF	TGTGCCAGCAGCACCACGTCGACAGGGGGTAATGAAAAACTGTTTTTT
14	once	TRBV5-1	-	TRBJ2-3	CASTQDSSADTQYF	TGCGCCAGCACCCAGGACAGTTCCGCAGATACGCAGTATTTT
15	-	TRBV5-1	TRBD1	TRBJ1-1	CASSGQGRSNTEAFF	TGCGCCAGCAGCGGACAGGGAAGATCGAACACTGAAGCTTTCTTT
11	-	TRBV20-1	-	TRBJ2-6	CSASRANVLTF	TGCAGTGCTAGTAGGGCCAACGTCCTGACTTTC
13	few	TRBV2	-	TRBJ1-1	CASSASGNTEAFF	TGTGCCAGCAGTGCCTCGGGTAACACTGAAGCTTTCTTT
14	-	TRBV6-5	-	TRBJ1-2	CASSYAGGLGGYTF	TGTGCCAGCAGTTACGCGGGCGGGCTTGGTGGCTACACCTTC
16	-	TRBV6-4	TRBD2	TRBJ2-1	CASSGSGTSGSNEQFF	TGTGCCAGCAGTGGCTCCGGGACTAGCGGGAGCAATGAGCAGTTCTTC
15	-	TRBV7-2	TRBD1	TRBJ1-5	CASSPGQGNSQPQHF	TGTGCCAGCAGCCCGGGACAGGGTAACAGCCAGCCCCAGCATTTT
17	-	TRBV27	TRBD2	TRBJ2-5	CASRQNWTSGRGETQYF	TGTGCCAGCAGACAAAATTGGACTAGCGGGAGAGGGGAGACCCAGTACTTC
16	-	TRBV7-2	TRBD2	TRBJ2-7	CASSPGLAGGPSEQYF	TGTGCCAGCAGCCCCGGACTAGCGGGAGGGCCGTCCGAGCAGTACTTC
14	once	TRBV27	-	TRBJ1-5	CASSLSTGNQPQHF	TGTGCCAGCAGTTTATCGACAGGCAATCAGCCCCAGCATTTT
17	few	TRBV6-1	TRBD2	TRBJ2-7	CASSERALAGGLYEQYF	TGTGCCAGCAGTGAAAGGGCGCTAGCGGGAGGGCTCTACGAGCAGTACTTC
19	once	TRBV4-1	TRBD2	TRBJ2-2	CASSQDHRTSGSRAGELFF	TGCGCCAGCAGCCAAGATCATAGGACTAGCGGGAGTAGGGCCGGGGAGCTGTTTTTT
15	-	TRBV6-5	TRBD2	TRBJ2-7	CASSYSGEGPGEQYF	TGTGCCAGCAGTTACTCGGGGGAGGGTCCCGGCGAGCAGTACTTC
12	-	TRBV28	-	TRBJ2-5	CASSERVETQYF	TGTGCCAGCAGTGAGCGGGTAGAGACCCAGTACTTC
14	-	TRBV19	TRBD1	TRBJ1-1	CATNPWGTGGTTFF	TGTGCCACCAACCCCTGGGGGACAGGGGGCACGACTTTCTTT
13	-	TRBV10-2	-	TRBJ2-7	CASRETAAYEQYF	TGCGCCAGCAGGGAAACAGCTGCCTACGAGCAGTACTTC
12	-	TRBV7-3	-	TRBJ1-2	CASSLGGYGYTF	TGTGCCAGCAGCCTGGGAGGTTATGGCTACACCTTC
15	-	TRBV10-3	TRBD2	TRBJ2-7	CAISELGLAPHEQYF	TGTGCCATCAGTGAGTTGGGACTAGCCCCCCACGAGCAGTACTTC
14	once	TRBV4-3	-	TRBJ2-7	CASSHHSSSYEQYF	TGCGCCAGCAGCCACCACTCGAGCTCCTACGAGCAGTACTTC
15	-	TRBV29-1	-	TRBJ2-5	CSVETSRVGLGTQYF	TGCAGCGTTGAGACGTCCAGGGTCGGTCTGGGGACCCAGTACTTC
15	few	TRBV5-1	TRBD1	TRBJ1-1	CASSLATGAGTEAFF	TGCGCCAGCAGCTTGGCCACAGGGGCAGGCACTGAAGCTTTCTTT
17	-	TRBV28	TRBD2	TRBJ2-1	CASSFIPSSGIDNEQFF	TGTGCCAGCAGTTTCATCCCTTCTAGCGGGATCGACAATGAGCAGTTCTTC
15	once	TRBV18	-	TRBJ1-5	CASSLGQISNQPQHF	TGTGCCAGCTCACTAGGACAGATAAGCAATCAGCCCCAGCATTTT
14	few	TRBV6-5	-	TRBJ1-1	CASSIRGYGTEAFF	TGTGCCAGCAGCATCAGGGGATACGGCACTGAAGCTTTCTTT
15	-	TRBV7-2	TRBD1	TRBJ2-7	CASSPGTGINYEQYF	TGTGCCAGCAGCCCCGGGACAGGGATAAACTACGAGCAGTACTTC
19	-	TRBV5-1	-	TRBJ2-2	CASSLAEGFLSRRTGELFF	TGCGCCAGCAGCTTGGCTGAGGGATTTTTATCTCGTCGCACCGGGGAGCTGTTTTTT
14	once	TRBV4-3	-	TRBJ1-1	CASSQGQGNTEAFF	TGCGCCAGCAGCCAGGGTCAGGGGAACACTGAAGCTTTCTTT
13	-	TRBV10-2	-	TRBJ2-7	CASSELGQYEQYF	TGCGCCAGCAGTGAACTAGGGCAATACGAGCAGTACTTC
14	-	TRBV7-2	TRBD2	TRBJ2-7	CASSSSGRSYEQYF	TGTGCCAGCAGTTCTAGCGGGAGATCCTACGAGCAGTACTTC
14	-	TRBV19	-	TRBJ1-5	CASSPGSSNQPQHF	TGTGCCAGTAGTCCAGGGTCTAGCAATCAGCCCCAGCATTTT
15	-	TRBV19	-	TRBJ1-5	CASSIAGASNQPQHF	TGTGCCAGTAGTATCGCAGGTGCGAGCAATCAGCCCCAGCATTTT
14	-	TRBV27	TRBD1	TRBJ1-1	CASSFVQGGTEAFF	TGTGCCAGCAGTTTTGTGCAGGGGGGCACTGAAGCTTTCTTT
14	-	TRBV4-3	TRBD1	TRBJ2-7	CASSQERGLYEQYF	TGCGCCAGCAGCCAAGAGAGGGGGCTCTACGAGCAGTACTTC